The rows below give T cell receptor beta chains drawn from one sample of a study of blood T cell repertoires in COVID-19. Produced via immunoSEQ multiplex PCR; TCRdb's table is partial and in-frame only. The sample lists about 190,000 clones, over 80% occurring once. The sample was peripheral blood. The source is a woman aged 55-75 years with COVID-19, enrolled during active disease. The CDR3 runs from the conserved cysteine through the conserved F or W. The order of the fields is J gene, V gene, D gene, clone size, CDR3 protein, CDR3 DNA. The D gene is left open where the match is weak. Clone size is stated in some rows and not others, as once, few, many or a class when expanded.

>TRBJ1-1|TRBV7-3|.|.
CASSLNGGMDTEAFF
TGTGCCAGCAGCTTAAATGGGGGCATGGACACTGAAGCTTTCTTT
>TRBJ2-1|TRBV18|TRBD2|once
CASSPLLAGGEQFF
TGTGCCAGCTCACCACTACTAGCGGGAGGTGAGCAGTTCTTC
>TRBJ1-2|TRBV7-8|.|.
CASSLGGVRYGYTF
TGTGCCAGCAGCTTAGGGGGGGTACGTTATGGCTACACCTTC
>TRBJ2-1|TRBV7-7|.|.
CASSLDGPTGEQFF
TGTGCTAGCAGCTTAGACGGACCGACAGGTGAGCAGTTCTTC
>TRBJ1-6|TRBV5-4|.|.
CASSLAEGSPLHF
TGTGCCAGCAGCTTGGCCGAGGGTTCACCCCTCCACTTT
>TRBJ2-3|TRBV14|.|.
CASKRGGGATDTQYF
TGTGCCAGCAAACGCGGTGGGGGGGCCACAGATACGCAGTATTTT
>TRBJ1-5|TRBV19|TRBD1|.
CASRAGGTGEVRQPQHF
TGTGCCAGTAGGGCCGGAGGGACAGGGGAGGTACGTCAGCCCCAGCATTTT
>TRBJ2-3|TRBV4-1|.|once
CASSQDRGPDTQYF
TGCGCCAGCAGCCAAGATCGAGGGCCAGATACGCAGTATTTT
>TRBJ2-3|TRBV30|.|once
CAWNVNSLSGDTQYF
TGTGCCTGGAATGTGAATAGCCTATCGGGAGATACGCAGTATTTT
>TRBJ1-2|TRBV2|.|.
CASSEGENYGYTF
TGTGCCAGCAGTGAAGGGGAGAACTATGGCTACACCTTC
>TRBJ1-1|TRBV6-5|TRBD1|.
CASSYSPDRMNTEAFF
TGTGCCAGCAGTTACTCTCCGGACAGGATGAACACTGAAGCTTTCTTT
>TRBJ2-2|TRBV18|TRBD1|.
CASRQGAQTGELFF
TGTGCCAGTCGACAGGGGGCGCAGACCGGGGAGCTGTTTTTT
>TRBJ2-5|TRBV6-4|TRBD2|few
CASSESSGGQETQYF
TGTGCCAGCAGTGAGTCTAGCGGGGGACAAGAGACCCAGTACTTC
>TRBJ1-3|TRBV18|TRBD1|.
CASSPRGTGADTIYF
TGTGCCAGCTCACCACGGGGGACAGGGGCGGACACCATATATTTT
>TRBJ1-1|TRBV3-1/TRBV3-2|TRBD1|.
CASSQPRTGVGATEAFF
TGTGCCAGCAGCCAACCTCGCACAGGGGTGGGGGCCACTGAAGCTTTCTTT
>TRBJ2-4|TRBV18|.|once
CASSPVQGLRAKNIQYF
TGTGCCAGCTCACCAGTTCAGGGTTTAAGAGCCAAAAACATTCAGTACTTC
>TRBJ2-1|TRBV3-1/TRBV3-2|.|once
CASSQEGYPYNEQFF
TGTGCCAGCAGCCAAGAGGGCTACCCCTACAATGAGCAGTTCTTC
>TRBJ1-2|TRBV2|.|.
CASSEGWGLYGYTF
TGTGCCAGCAGTGAAGGGTGGGGACTCTATGGCTACACCTTC
>TRBJ1-5|TRBV6-1|.|.
CASSEFGFYSNQPQHF
TGTGCCAGCAGTGAATTTGGCTTTTATAGCAATCAGCCCCAGCATTTT
>TRBJ1-1|TRBV4-1|.|.
CASSLRSGMNTEAFF
TGCGCCAGCAGCTTGCGGAGCGGGATGAACACTGAAGCTTTCTTT
>TRBJ2-6|TRBV7-2|.|.
CASSFGPPSGANVLTF
TGTGCCAGCAGCTTTGGCCCCCCCTCTGGGGCCAACGTCCTGACTTTC
>TRBJ2-5|TRBV6-5|.|.
CASSPRRETQYF
TGTGCCAGCAGCCCGAGGCGAGAGACCCAGTACTTC
>TRBJ2-3|TRBV7-3|.|once
CASSLTGGSSTDTQYF
TGTGCCAGCAGCTTAACTGGGGGGTCGAGCACAGATACGCAGTATTTT
>TRBJ2-7|TRBV4-3|.|.
CASSQDGQGFYEQYF
TGCGCCAGCAGCCAAGACGGCCAGGGGTTCTACGAGCAGTACTTC
>TRBJ1-3|TRBV9|.|.
CASSVGGRKAGNTIYF
TGTGCCAGCAGCGTAGGCGGCCGGAAGGCTGGAAACACCATATATTTT
>TRBJ1-6|TRBV28|.|many
CASSSGYRNSPLHF
TGTGCCAGCAGTTCAGGGTATCGGAATTCACCCCTCCACTTT